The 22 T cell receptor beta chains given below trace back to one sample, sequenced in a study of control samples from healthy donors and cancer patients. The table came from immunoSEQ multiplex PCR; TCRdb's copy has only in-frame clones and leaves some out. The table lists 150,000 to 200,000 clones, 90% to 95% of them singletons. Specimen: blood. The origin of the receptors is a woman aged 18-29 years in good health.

DNA for the CDR3: TGTGCCAGCTGCGACAGGGGGGTCCAGGAGACCCAGTACTTC. Translation gives CASCDRGVQETQYF. This chain joins TRBV18 and TRBJ2-5; TRBD1 aligns across 9 bases. The CDR3 spans 14 residues. Germline V gene sequence: CDR1 KGHSH, CDR2 LQKENI. V shed 7 bases and J 5 bases; nucleotides not matched to a gene: 8.

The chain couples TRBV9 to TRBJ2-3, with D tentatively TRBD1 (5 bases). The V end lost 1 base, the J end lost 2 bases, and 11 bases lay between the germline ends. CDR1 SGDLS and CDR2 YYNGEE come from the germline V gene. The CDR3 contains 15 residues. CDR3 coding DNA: TGTGCCAGCAGCGTAAGCCAGGGTTCCACAGATACGCAGTATTTT. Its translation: CASSVSQGSTDTQYF.

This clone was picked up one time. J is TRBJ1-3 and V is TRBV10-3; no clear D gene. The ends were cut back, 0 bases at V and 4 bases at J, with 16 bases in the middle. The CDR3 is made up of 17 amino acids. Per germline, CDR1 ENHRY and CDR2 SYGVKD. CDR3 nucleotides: TGTGCCATCAGTGAGTCCCCCCTTTGGGAGTCCGGAAACACCATATATTTT. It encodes CAISESPLWESGNTIYF.

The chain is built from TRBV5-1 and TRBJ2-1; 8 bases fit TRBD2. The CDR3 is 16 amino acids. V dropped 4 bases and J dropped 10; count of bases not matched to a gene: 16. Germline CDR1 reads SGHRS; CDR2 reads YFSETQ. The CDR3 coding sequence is TGCGCCAGCAGCCCGGGACTAGTCTATTCGGGCAACGAGCAGTTCTTC. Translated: CASSPGLVYSGNEQFF.

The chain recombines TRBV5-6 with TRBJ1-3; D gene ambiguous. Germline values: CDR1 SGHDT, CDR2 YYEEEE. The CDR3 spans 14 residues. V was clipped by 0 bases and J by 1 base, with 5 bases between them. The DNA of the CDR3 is TGTGCCAGCAGCTTGGGAGGATCTGGAAACACCATATATTTT. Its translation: CASSLGGSGNTIYF.

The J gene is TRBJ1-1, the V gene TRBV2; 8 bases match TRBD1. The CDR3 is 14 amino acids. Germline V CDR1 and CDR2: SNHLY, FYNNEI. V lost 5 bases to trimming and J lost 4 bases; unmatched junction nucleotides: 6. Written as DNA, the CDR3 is TGTGCCAGCAGTATGGACAGGGTAGGCACTGAAGCTTTCTTT. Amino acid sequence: CASSMDRVGTEAFF.

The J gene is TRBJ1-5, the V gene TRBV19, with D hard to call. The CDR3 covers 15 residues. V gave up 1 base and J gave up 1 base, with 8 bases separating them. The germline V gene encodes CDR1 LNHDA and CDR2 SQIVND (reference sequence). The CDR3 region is CASSIVGRSNQPQHF. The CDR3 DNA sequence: TGTGCCAGTAGTATAGTAGGCCGAAGCAATCAGCCCCAGCATTTT.

CDR3 sequence (DNA): TGTGCCAGTAGTTCCCGGGACAGGGGGCACGAGCAGTACTTC. Protein product: CASSSRDRGHEQYF. V and J are TRBV19 and TRBJ2-7; TRBD1 agrees at 12 bases. Trimming removed 5 bases from V and 5 bases from J; junction bases left unmatched: 4. This CDR3 has 14 residues. CDR1 and CDR2 (germline): LNHDA, SQIVND (reference sequence).

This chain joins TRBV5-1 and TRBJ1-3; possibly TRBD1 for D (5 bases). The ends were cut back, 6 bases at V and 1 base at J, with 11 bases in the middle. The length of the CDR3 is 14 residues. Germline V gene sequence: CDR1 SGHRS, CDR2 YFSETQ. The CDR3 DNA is TGCGCCAGCAACCCGCAGGGTTCTGGAAACACCATATATTTT. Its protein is CASNPQGSGNTIYF. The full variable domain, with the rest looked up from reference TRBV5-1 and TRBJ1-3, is KAGVTQTPRYLIKTRGQQVTLSCSPISGHRSVSWYQQTPGQGLQFLFEYFSETQRNKGNFPGRFSGRQFSNSRSEMNVSTLELGDSALYLCASNPQGSGNTIYFGEGSWLTVV.

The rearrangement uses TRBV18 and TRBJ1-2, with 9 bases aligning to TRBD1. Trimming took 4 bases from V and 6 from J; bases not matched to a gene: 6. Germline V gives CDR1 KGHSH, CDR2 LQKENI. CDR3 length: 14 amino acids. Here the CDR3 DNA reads TGTGCCAGCTCACTCAATACAGGGGGCGATGGCTACACCTTC. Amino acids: CASSLNTGGDGYTF. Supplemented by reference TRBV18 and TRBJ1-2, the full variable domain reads NAGVMQNPRHLVRRRGQEARLRCSPMKGHSHVYWYRQLPEEGLKFMVYLQKENIIDESGMPKERFSAEFPKEGPSILRIQQVVRGDSAAYFCASSLNTGGDGYTFGSGTRLTVV.

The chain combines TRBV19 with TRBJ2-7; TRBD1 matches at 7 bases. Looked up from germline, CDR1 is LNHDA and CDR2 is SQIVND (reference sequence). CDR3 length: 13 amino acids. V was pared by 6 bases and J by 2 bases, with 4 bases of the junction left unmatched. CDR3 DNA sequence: TGTGCCAGTAGGATGCAGGGGGCCTACGAGCAGTACTTC. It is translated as CASRMQGAYEQYF.

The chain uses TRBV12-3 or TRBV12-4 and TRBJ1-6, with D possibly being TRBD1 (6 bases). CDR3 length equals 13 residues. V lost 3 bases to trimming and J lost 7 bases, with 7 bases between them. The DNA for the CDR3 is TGTGCCAGCAGTTTGGGGGGCAATTCACCCCTCCACTTT. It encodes CASSLGGNSPLHF.

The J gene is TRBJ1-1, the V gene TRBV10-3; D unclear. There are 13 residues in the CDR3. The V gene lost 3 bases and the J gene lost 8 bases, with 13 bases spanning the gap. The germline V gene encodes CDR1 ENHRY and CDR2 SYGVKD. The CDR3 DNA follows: TGTGCCATCAGTGACCTCGACTCTCCCGAAGCTTTCTTT. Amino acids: CAISDLDSPEAFF.

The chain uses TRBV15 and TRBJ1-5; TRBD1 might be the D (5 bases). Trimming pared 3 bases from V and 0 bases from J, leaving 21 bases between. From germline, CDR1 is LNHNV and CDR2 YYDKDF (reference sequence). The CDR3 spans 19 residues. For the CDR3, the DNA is TGTGCCACCAGCAGCCCCGGGACTGTGGCTGATTATAGCAATCAGCCCCAGCATTTT. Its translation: CATSSPGTVADYSNQPQHF.

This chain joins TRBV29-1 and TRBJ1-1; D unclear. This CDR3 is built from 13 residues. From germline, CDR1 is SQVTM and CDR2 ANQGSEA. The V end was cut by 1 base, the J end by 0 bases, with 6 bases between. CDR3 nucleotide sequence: TGCAGCGTTGAAGGCGGCATGAACACTGAAGCTTTCTTT. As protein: CSVEGGMNTEAFF.

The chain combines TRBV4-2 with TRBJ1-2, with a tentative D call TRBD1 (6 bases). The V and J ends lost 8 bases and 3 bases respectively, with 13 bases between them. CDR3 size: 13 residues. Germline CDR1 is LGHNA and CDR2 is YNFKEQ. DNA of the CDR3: TGTGCCAGCTCCCGGGGGCAGGACTATGGCTACACCTTC. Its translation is CASSRGQDYGYTF.

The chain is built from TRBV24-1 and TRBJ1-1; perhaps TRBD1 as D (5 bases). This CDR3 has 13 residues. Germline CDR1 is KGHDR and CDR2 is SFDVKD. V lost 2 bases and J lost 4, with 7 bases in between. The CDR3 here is CATSDSGFTEAFF. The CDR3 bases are TGTGCCACCAGTGATTCAGGGTTCACTGAAGCTTTCTTT.

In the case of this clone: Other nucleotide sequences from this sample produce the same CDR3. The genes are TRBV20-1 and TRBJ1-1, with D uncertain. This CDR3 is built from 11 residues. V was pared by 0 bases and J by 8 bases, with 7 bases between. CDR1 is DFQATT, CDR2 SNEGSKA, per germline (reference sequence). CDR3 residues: CSARDFREAFF. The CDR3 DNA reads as TGCAGTGCTAGAGATTTTAGGGAAGCTTTCTTT.

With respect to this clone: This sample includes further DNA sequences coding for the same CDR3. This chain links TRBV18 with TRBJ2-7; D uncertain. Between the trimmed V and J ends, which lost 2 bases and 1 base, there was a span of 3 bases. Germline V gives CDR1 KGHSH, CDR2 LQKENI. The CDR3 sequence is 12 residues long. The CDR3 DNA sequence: TGTGCCAGCTCACCAGGGTCCTACGAGCAGTACTTC. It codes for CASSPGSYEQYF. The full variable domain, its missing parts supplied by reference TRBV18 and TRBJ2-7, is NAGVMQNPRHLVRRRGQEARLRCSPMKGHSHVYWYRQLPEEGLKFMVYLQKENIIDESGMPKERFSAEFPKEGPSILRIQQVVRGDSAAYFCASSPGSYEQYFGPGTRLTVT.

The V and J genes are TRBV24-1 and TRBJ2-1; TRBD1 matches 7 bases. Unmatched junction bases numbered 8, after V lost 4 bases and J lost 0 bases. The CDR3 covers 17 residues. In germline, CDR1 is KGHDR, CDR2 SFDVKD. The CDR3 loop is CATSEPPGQSSYNEQFF. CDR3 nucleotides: TGTGCCACCAGTGAGCCTCCGGGACAGAGCTCCTACAATGAGCAGTTCTTC.

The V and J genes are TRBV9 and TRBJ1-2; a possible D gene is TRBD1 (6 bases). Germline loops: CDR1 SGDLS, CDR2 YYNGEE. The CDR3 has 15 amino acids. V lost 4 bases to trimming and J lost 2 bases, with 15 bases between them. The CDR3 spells CASSLAGVGNYGYTF. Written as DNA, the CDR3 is TGTGCCAGCAGCCTGGCAGGGGTTGGGAACTATGGCTACACCTTC.

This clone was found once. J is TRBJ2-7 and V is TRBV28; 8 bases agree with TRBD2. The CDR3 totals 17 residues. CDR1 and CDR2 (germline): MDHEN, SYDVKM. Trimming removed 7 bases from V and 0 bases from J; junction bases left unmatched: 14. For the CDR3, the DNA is TGTGCCAGCACCGGATCGGGAGGGCTCTCCTACTCCTACGAGCAGTACTTC. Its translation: CASTGSGGLSYSYEQYF.